This TCR beta chain was captured in a study of T cells in women clearing cervical HPV infection. As for the study in general: Blood came at first lesion visit for cases, post-clearance for controls.

Study-wide points: CIN3+ cases had significantly higher TCR repertoire richness than controls, but evenness did not differ. TRBV6-7 abundance was lower in cases than controls (roughly 0.11% versus 0.16%).

Sequenced by immunoSEQ multiplex PCR; TCRdb stores in-frame clones only, minus some. Found here are tens of thousands of clones; the top ten clones hold about 7.2%. This CDR3 contains 15 residues. J was trimmed by 6 bases and V by 5 bases; bases with no gene match: 10. Per germline, CDR1 LNHDA and CDR2 SQIVND (reference sequence). About this clone: Its antigen remains unknown. Coverage ceases 3 residues before the CDR3 finishes, and the germline J gene fills in the end.

The sequenced sample consisted of blood buffy coat. The chain recombines TRBV19 with TRBJ2-7; TRBD2 aligns across 10 bases. This clonotype originated in a woman between 18 and 75 years old with a cervical HPV16 infection that either progressed to CIN3+ or cleared (not recorded which). CDR3 DNA, as far as it was read: TGTGCCAGTAGTCCTAGCGGGGGAATACTGAGCGAG. Amino acids: CASSPSGGILSE. The CDR3 in full is CASSPSGGILSEQYF.